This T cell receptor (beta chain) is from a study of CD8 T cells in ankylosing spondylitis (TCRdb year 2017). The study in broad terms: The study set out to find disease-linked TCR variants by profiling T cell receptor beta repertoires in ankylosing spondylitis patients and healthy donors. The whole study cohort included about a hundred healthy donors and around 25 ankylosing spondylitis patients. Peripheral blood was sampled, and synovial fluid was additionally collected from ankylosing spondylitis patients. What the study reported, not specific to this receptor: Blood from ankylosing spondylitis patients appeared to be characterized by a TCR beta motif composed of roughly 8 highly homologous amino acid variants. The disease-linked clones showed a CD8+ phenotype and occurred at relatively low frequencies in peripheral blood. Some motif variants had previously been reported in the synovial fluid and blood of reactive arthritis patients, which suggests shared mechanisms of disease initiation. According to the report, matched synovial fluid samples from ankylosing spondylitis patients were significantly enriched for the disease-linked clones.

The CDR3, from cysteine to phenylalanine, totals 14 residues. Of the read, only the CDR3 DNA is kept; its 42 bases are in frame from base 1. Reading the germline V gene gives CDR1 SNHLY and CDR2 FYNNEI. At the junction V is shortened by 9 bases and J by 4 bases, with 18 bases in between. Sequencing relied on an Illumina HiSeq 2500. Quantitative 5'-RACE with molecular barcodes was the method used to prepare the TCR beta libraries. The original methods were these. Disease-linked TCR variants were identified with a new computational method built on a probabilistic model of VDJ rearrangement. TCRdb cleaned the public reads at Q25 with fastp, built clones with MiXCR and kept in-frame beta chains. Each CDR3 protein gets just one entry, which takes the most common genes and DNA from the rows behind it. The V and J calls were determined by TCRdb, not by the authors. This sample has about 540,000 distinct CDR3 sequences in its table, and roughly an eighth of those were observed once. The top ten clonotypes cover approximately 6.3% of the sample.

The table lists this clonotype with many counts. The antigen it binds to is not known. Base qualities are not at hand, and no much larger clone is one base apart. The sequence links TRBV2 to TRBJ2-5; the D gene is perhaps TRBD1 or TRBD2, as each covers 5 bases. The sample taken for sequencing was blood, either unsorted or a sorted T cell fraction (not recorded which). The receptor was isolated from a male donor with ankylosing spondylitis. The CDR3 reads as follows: CARGETGIGETQYF. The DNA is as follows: TGTGCCAGAGGGGAGACGGGAATCGGAGAGACCCAGTACTTC. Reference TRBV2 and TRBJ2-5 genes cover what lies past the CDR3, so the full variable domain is EPEVTQTPSHQVTQMGQEVILRCVPISNHLYFYWYRQILGQKVEFLVSFYNNEISEKSEIFDDQFSVERPDGSNFTLKIRSTKLEDSAMYFCARGETGIGETQYFGPGTRLLVL.